This TCR beta chain was recovered during a study of technical replicates of blood from a handful of donors. This clone was picked up a small number of times. Generated by immunoSEQ multiplex PCR, the TCRdb table keeps only in-frame clones and is missing some. The sample lists 85,000 to 100,000 clones; approximately 95% were seen once. There are 13 residues in the CDR3. Germline CDR1 and CDR2: SGHRS and YFSETQ. Trimming removed 1 base at V and 3 bases at J, with 7 bases between. The sequenced sample consisted of T cells isolated from PBMCs. The clonotype was recovered from a human donor in good health. This sequence joins TRBV5-1 and TRBJ1-1; no clear D. The CDR3 DNA is TGCGCCAGCAGCTTGAGCGGACACACTGAAGCTTTCTTT. Protein: CASSLSGHTEAFF.